The 25 T cell receptor beta chains below all came from one sample that was sequenced in a study of tumour-infiltrating T cells in Burkitt lymphoma. Clones were sequenced by immunoSEQ multiplex PCR, and TCRdb holds only the in-frame ones, with some missing. Here the sample spans some 1,200 clones, about an eighth being singletons. The source material was tumor tissue. The source of these receptors is a human donor with Burkitt lymphoma.

This clone has more than one count but fewer than ten. The junction departs from germline at one end; a sequencing error may be responsible. The J gene is TRBJ2-1, the V gene TRBV7-3, with no clear D. From germline, CDR1 is SGHTA and CDR2 FQGTGA. The CDR3 runs 13 residues. In DNA form, the CDR3 reads TGTACCAGCAGCCGATCCCCGTCCAATGAGCAGTTCTTC. Protein product: CTSSRSPSNEQFF. Filled out from reference TRBV7-3 and TRBJ2-1, the complete variable domain reads GAGVSQTPSNKVTEKGKYVELRCDPISGHTALYWYRQSLGQGPEFLIYFQGTGAADDSGLPNDRFFAVRPEGSVSTLKIQRTERGDSAVYLCTSSRSPSNEQFFGPGTRLTVL.

The chain combines TRBV4-1 with TRBJ2-7; D is ambiguous. Per the germline V gene, CDR1 is MGHRA and CDR2 is YSYEKL. V was cut by 4 bases and J by 5 bases, with 15 bases left in between. CDR3 length: 14 residues. The CDR3 region is CASSPLREAHEQYF. The CDR3 nucleotides are TGCGCCAGCAGCCCCCTACGCGAGGCGCACGAGCAGTACTTC.

This clone appeared a few times. The gene calls are TRBV2 and TRBJ1-1, with a tentative D call TRBD1 (5 bases). CDR1 SNHLY and CDR2 FYNNEI come from the germline V gene. The CDR3 is 19 amino acids. Trimming cost V 6 bases and J 4 bases, with 30 bases left between them. CDR3 protein: CASRWDDIRVDTVGTEAFF. CDR3 in DNA: TGTGCCAGCAGGTGGGACGACATAAGGGTCGACACAGTCGGCACTGAAGCTTTCTTT.

With regard to this clone: The same CDR3 also results from other DNA sequences found in this sample. The chain couples TRBV25-1 to TRBJ1-3, with D possibly being TRBD1 (5 bases). This CDR3 has 15 residues. V dropped 3 bases and J dropped 2 bases, with 11 bases sitting between them. Germline V lookup: CDR1 MGHDK, CDR2 SYGVNS. CDR3 nucleotide sequence: TGTGCCAGCAGTGACCGAGGACATACTGGAAACACCATATATTTT. Its translation: CASSDRGHTGNTIYF.

This clone was recorded a few times. The rearrangement uses TRBV7-9 and TRBJ1-1, with D uncertain. The germline V gene has CDR1 SEHNR and CDR2 FQNEAQ (reference sequence). The CDR3 runs 12 residues. Trimming left V 2 bases short and J 10 bases short, with 11 bases between. For the CDR3, the DNA is TGTGCCAGCAGCTTATTGGGCCCAGGAGCTTTCTTT. This encodes CASSLLGPGAFF.

This clone came up a few times. The V gene is TRBV20-1, the J gene TRBJ1-3; unclear D gene. Trimming left V 5 bases short and J 3 bases short, with 5 bases between. The CDR3 has 11 amino acids. Germline V gene lookup returns CDR1 DFQATT and CDR2 SNEGSKA (reference sequence). The DNA of the CDR3 is TGCAGTGCTCCCATTGGAAACACCATATATTTT. Translation gives CSAPIGNTIYF.

The chain couples TRBV6-1 to TRBJ2-5, with D hard to call. V lost 4 bases and J lost 5, with 8 bases in between. Germline V CDR1 and CDR2: MNHNS, SASEGT. The CDR3 has 12 amino acids. CDR3 protein: CASSVSGETQYF. Written as DNA, the CDR3 is TGTGCCAGCAGTGTGAGTGGGGAGACCCAGTACTTC.

This clone has only a few counts. The chain combines TRBV4-3 with TRBJ1-1, with unresolved D. The germline V gene has CDR1 LGHNA and CDR2 YSLEER. The CDR3 contains 15 residues. V was clipped by 2 bases and J by 1 base, with 11 bases between them. The CDR3 spells CASSQLYPQNTEAFF. Written as DNA, the CDR3 is TGCGCCAGCAGCCAACTTTACCCTCAGAACACTGAAGCTTTCTTT.

V and J are TRBV5-1 and TRBJ1-3; 7 bases fit TRBD1. CDR3 length equals 17 residues. The V and J ends lost 0 bases and 0 bases, in that order; junction bases with no gene match: 6. In germline, CDR1 is SGHRS, CDR2 YFSETQ. CDR3 residues: CASSLAAGGNSGNTIYF. In DNA form, the CDR3 reads TGCGCCAGCAGCTTGGCCGCAGGGGGAAACTCTGGAAACACCATATATTTT. Filled out from reference TRBV5-1 and TRBJ1-3, the complete variable domain reads KAGVTQTPRYLIKTRGQQVTLSCSPISGHRSVSWYQQTPGQGLQFLFEYFSETQRNKGNFPGRFSGRQFSNSRSEMNVSTLELGDSALYLCASSLAAGGNSGNTIYFGEGSWLTVV.

This clone was recorded a few times. The chain links TRBV19 to TRBJ2-7; the D is unclear. V was trimmed by 8 bases and J by 1 base, leaving 12 bases between them. Germline V lookup: CDR1 LNHDA, CDR2 SQIVND (reference sequence). The CDR3 sequence is 13 residues long. CDR3 sequence (DNA): TGTGCCAGTGCGGCAGCCAGTTCCTACGAGCAGTACTTC. Its translation is CASAAASSYEQYF. Full variable domain (outside the CDR3, taken from reference TRBV19 and TRBJ2-7): DGGITQSPKYLFRKEGQNVTLSCEQNLNHDAMYWYRQDPGQGLRLIYYSQIVNDFQKGDIAEGYSVSREKKESFPLTVTSAQKNPTAFYLCASAAASSYEQYFGPGTRLTVT.

The chain recombines TRBV7-9 with TRBJ2-1; D remains unclear. Germline CDR1 SEHNR, CDR2 FQNEAQ (reference sequence). Trimming took 8 bases from V and 4 from J, leaving 9 bases between them. This CDR3 has 12 residues. The CDR3 coding sequence is TGTGCCAGCTATACCAAATACAATGAGCAGTTCTTC. Protein: CASYTKYNEQFF. Supplemented by reference TRBV7-9 and TRBJ2-1, the full variable domain reads DTGVSQNPRHKITKRGQNVTFRCDPISEHNRLYWYRQTLGQGPEFLTYFQNEAQLEKSRLLSDRFSAERPKGSFSTLEIQRTEQGDSAMYLCASYTKYNEQFFGPGTRLTVL.

The chain couples TRBV7-6 to TRBJ1-1; D remains ambiguous. The V end was cut by 2 bases, the J end by 5 bases, with 18 bases between. Germline V CDR1 and CDR2: SGHVS, FNYEAQ. CDR3 length: 16 amino acids. CDR3 sequence: CASSLMGEGWNTEAFF. The CDR3 coding sequence is TGTGCCAGCAGCTTAATGGGTGAAGGATGGAATACTGAAGCTTTCTTT.

This clone came up a few times. V gene TRBV7-2 combines with J gene TRBJ1-5; a weak D match, TRBD1 (5 bases). Looked up from germline, CDR1 is SGHTA and CDR2 is FQGNSA. The CDR3 has 13 amino acids. Trimming removed 5 bases at V and 4 bases at J, with 9 bases between. In DNA form, the CDR3 reads TGTGCCAGCAGCCTGGGGCCTAATCAGCCCCAGCATTTT. This sequence encodes CASSLGPNQPQHF.

This clone has more than one count but fewer than ten. J is TRBJ1-2 and V is TRBV10-3; D unclear. The CDR3 covers 12 residues. Germline CDR1 and CDR2: ENHRY and SYGVKD. Trimming pared 5 bases from V and 5 bases from J, leaving 9 bases between. As DNA, the CDR3 is TGTGCCATCAGTTCGAGGGAGTATGGCTACACCTTC. Translating it yields CAISSREYGYTF.

This clone was seen a few times. The rearrangement links TRBV7-2 to TRBJ1-1; D ambiguous. Trimming removed 4 bases from V and 5 bases from J, with 17 bases in between. CDR3 length equals 15 residues. Looked up from germline, CDR1 is SGHTA and CDR2 is FQGNSA. CDR3 residues: CASSSDRLSGTEAFF. In nucleotides, the CDR3 is TGTGCCAGCAGCTCGGACCGTCTTAGCGGTACTGAAGCTTTCTTT.

The J gene is TRBJ1-5, the V gene TRBV6-5; 8 nucleotides match TRBD1. The germline gives CDR1 MNHEY, CDR2 SVGAGI. J gave up 7 bases and V 5 bases, and 4 bases lay outside the gene matches. This CDR3 has 13 residues. The CDR3 region has the DNA TGTGCCAGCAGTACCCACAGGGGGCAGCCCCAGCATTTT. As protein: CASSTHRGQPQHF.

The V gene is TRBV18, the J gene TRBJ2-7; the D gene is possibly TRBD2 (5 bases). V was cut by 3 bases and J by 0 bases, with 18 bases left in between. From germline, CDR1 is KGHSH and CDR2 LQKENI. The CDR3 runs to 17 residues. CDR3 region: CASSPRFTLRGSYEQYF. The CDR3, as DNA: TGTGCCAGCTCACCCAGGTTCACCCTTCGGGGCTCCTACGAGCAGTACTTC.

The chain uses TRBV5-1 and TRBJ2-7, with unresolved D. This CDR3 spans 16 amino acids. Trimming removed 0 bases from V and 5 bases from J, with 18 bases in between. The V gene's germline CDR1 is SGHRS and CDR2 YFSETQ. The CDR3 DNA reads TGCGCCAGCAGCTTGGCCCCGGCGCTTGAGTTCCACGAGCAGTACTTC. Translated: CASSLAPALEFHEQYF.

This chain uses TRBV5-6 with TRBJ2-2; D call uncertain. The CDR3 has 12 amino acids. CDR1 is SGHDT, CDR2 YYEEEE, per germline. The V end lost 4 bases, the J end lost 7 bases, and 8 bases lay between the germline ends. The chain's CDR3 is CASSPVGGELFF. The CDR3 DNA follows: TGTGCCAGCAGCCCCGTAGGCGGGGAGCTGTTTTTT.

The genes are TRBV19 and TRBJ2-7; D is undetermined. Looked up from germline, CDR1 is LNHDA and CDR2 is SQIVND (reference sequence). CDR3 length: 11 amino acids. V was shortened by 4 bases and J by 3 bases, with 4 bases between the two germline ends. The CDR3 region is CASSSFYEQYF. As DNA, the CDR3 is TGTGCCAGTAGTAGCTTCTACGAGCAGTACTTC.

The J gene is TRBJ2-5, the V gene TRBV9; the D gene is possibly TRBD1 (6 bases). The CDR3 has 14 residues. The V end was cut by 4 bases, the J end by 0 bases, with 10 bases between. Germline V gives CDR1 SGDLS, CDR2 YYNGEE. The CDR3, as DNA: TGTGCCAGCAGCCGGGGACAAAACCAAGAGACCCAGTACTTC. Translated, it gives CASSRGQNQETQYF.

In this sample, this clone turned up a few times. The chain recombines TRBV2 with TRBJ2-3; D uncertain. The CDR3 runs 15 residues. The V and J ends lost 9 bases and 0 bases respectively, with 16 bases between them. CDR1 SNHLY and CDR2 FYNNEI come from the germline V gene. This CDR3 reads CARKGVATSTDTQYF. The CDR3 nucleotides are TGTGCCAGAAAGGGTGTTGCGACAAGCACAGATACGCAGTATTTT.

V and J are TRBV5-6 and TRBJ2-7, with 11 bases that match TRBD1. CDR1 and CDR2 from the germline V gene are SGHDT and YYEEEE. This CDR3 has 14 residues. V lost 7 bases to trimming and J lost 5 bases; unmatched junction nucleotides: 8. DNA of the CDR3: TGTGCCAGCTCCAGGACAGGGGGCATAGACGAGCAGTACTTC. Translated, it gives CASSRTGGIDEQYF.

This chain uses TRBV5-5 with TRBJ1-2; D not certain. The germline CDR1 and CDR2 sequences are SGHKS and YYEKEE (reference sequence). V dropped 1 base and J dropped 3 bases, with 16 bases sitting between them. This CDR3 contains 16 residues. This CDR3 is CASSLSPLGRYYGYTF. The CDR3 DNA is TGTGCCAGCAGCTTGTCTCCGTTAGGCAGGTACTATGGCTACACCTTC.

The CDR3 sequence is CSVEGDSRVAYGYTF. Written as DNA, the CDR3 is TGCAGCGTTGAAGGGGACTCCAGGGTAGCCTATGGCTACACCTTC. This chain links TRBV29-1 with TRBJ1-2; tentatively, D is TRBD1 (5 bases). Germline CDR1 and CDR2: SQVTM and ANQGSEA. The V end lost 1 base, the J end lost 4 bases, and 16 bases lay between the germline ends. The CDR3 contains 15 residues.